This T cell receptor (beta chain) was captured by sequencing in a study of control samples from healthy donors and cancer patients. As concerns this clone: Additional DNA sequences in this sample encode the identical CDR3.

Trimming shortened V by 1 base and J by 2 bases, and 7 bases separated the two germline ends. This CDR3 comprises 14 residues. CDR1 is SGHNT and CDR2 is YENEEA in the germline V gene. Repertoires were generated with immunoSEQ multiplex PCR, while TCRdb's copy carries only in-frame clones and drops some. The table lists 100,000 to 150,000 clones, approximately 92% of them singletons, with more than 2% in the top ten. Sequenced material: blood. The clonotype was recovered from a man aged 18 to 30 in good health. The chain is built from TRBV11-3 and TRBJ2-3; no clear D. The CDR3 DNA reads TGTGCCAGCAGCTTAGCGAGGTCCACAGATACGCAGTATTTT. Translated, it gives CASSLARSTDTQYF. Looking up the rest from reference TRBV11-3 and TRBJ2-3 gives the full variable domain: EAGVVQSPRYKIIEKKQPVAFWCNPISGHNTLYWYLQNLGQGPELLIRYENEEAVDDSQLPKDRFSAERLKGVDSTLKIQPAELGDSAVYLCASSLARSTDTQYFGPGTRLTVL.